These 4 T cell receptor beta chains were sequenced from one sample in a study of T cells expressing NK-cell markers. TCRdb reprocessed the 5' RACE reads and reports one entry per CDR3 protein, with no DNA. The sample table includes 150,000 to 160,000 distinct CDR3 sequences. The sequenced sample consisted of blood T cells: a sorted CD56 or NKG2C T cell subset, CD4+ or CD8+ T cells, or bulk PBMC T cells (not recorded which). These receptors were obtained from a woman aged 45-59 years in good health.

The genes are TRBV4-1 and TRBJ2-1; TCRdb's assignment of TRBD1 cannot be checked, as there is no DNA. The CDR3 length is 15 residues. From germline, CDR1 is MGHRA and CDR2 YSYEKL. Here the CDR3 reads CASSLGQGARNEQFF.

The CDR3 loop is CASSLVGGGDGYTF. This rearrangement joins TRBV7-8 to TRBJ1-2; TCRdb's D gene call, TRBD1, goes unchecked for lack of DNA. CDR1 and CDR2 (germline): SGHVS, FQNEAQ. The CDR3 has 14 residues.

This chain connects TRBV5-6 to TRBJ1-5; TCRdb designates TRBD1, a call that cannot be tested without DNA. The CDR3 spans 14 residues. CDR1 and CDR2 from the germline V gene are SGHDT and YYEEEE. The CDR3 is CASSFDRNNQPQHF.

The J gene is TRBJ1-1, the V gene TRBV5-1; TCRdb picks TRBD1, but there is no DNA to check that call. The germline gives CDR1 SGHRS, CDR2 YFSETQ. CDR3 size: 15 residues. CDR3 protein: CASRKPTGPDTEAFF.